The 6 T cell receptor beta chains below all came from one sample that was sequenced in a study of blood T cells in healthy people across ages. Combining a sample-barcoded 5' primer with a J-beta primer mix, a second PCR ran for about 7 to 11 cycles. TCRdb used MiXCR to reprocess the 5' RACE reads, holding one entry per CDR3 protein. The sample includes hundreds of thousands of distinct CDR3 sequences, 44% of them seen just once. Sequencing was performed on blood. The source is a man between 60 and 75 years old in good health.

The V gene is TRBV28, the J gene TRBJ1-1; TRBD1 matches at 9 bases. V lost 7 bases, J lost 6 bases, and 18 bases stayed unmatched. The CDR3 has 17 amino acids. Germline loops: CDR1 MDHEN, CDR2 SYDVKM. The CDR3 sequence: CASKDPGQGGRGAEAFF. DNA for the CDR3: TGTGCCAGCAAAGATCCGGGACAGGGCGGGAGGGGCGCTGAAGCTTTCTTT.

The chain employs TRBV4-3 and TRBJ1-2, with D hard to call. The CDR3 has 19 residues. Germline CDR1 reads LGHNA; CDR2 reads YSLEER. V was clipped by 1 base and J by 3 bases, with 24 bases between them. As DNA, the CDR3 is TGCGCCAGCAGCCAAGGAGTAAAAACGGCCTCAGCGCTTTACTATGGCTACACCTTC. Translated: CASSQGVKTASALYYGYTF.

The chain links TRBV10-3 to TRBJ2-5; D might be TRBD1 (5 bases). CDR3 length: 14 amino acids. Per germline, CDR1 ENHRY and CDR2 SYGVKD. V was cut by 0 bases and J by 3 bases, with 8 bases left in between. The CDR3 DNA sequence: TGTGCCATCAGTGAGTCAGTACAGGAAGAGACCCAGTACTTC. Amino acids: CAISESVQEETQYF.

This clonotype has only a few counts. This chain links TRBV4-3 with TRBJ2-7; TRBD2 matches at 10 bases. Germline values: CDR1 LGHNA, CDR2 YSLEER. Losses at the gene ends were 2 bases for V and 2 bases for J; bases not matched to a gene: 0. The CDR3 consists of 14 residues. The CDR3: CASSQLAGAYEQYF. Here the CDR3 DNA reads TGCGCCAGCAGCCAACTAGCGGGGGCCTACGAGCAGTACTTC.

The chain joins TRBV14 to TRBJ2-3; D is uncertain. This CDR3 spans 13 amino acids. Germline CDR1 SGHDN, CDR2 FVKESK. The V end lost 4 bases, the J end lost 6 bases, and 11 bases lay between the germline ends. CDR3 coding DNA: TGTGCCAGCAGCCCCACGGGCCTGGATACGCAGTATTTT. Translation gives CASSPTGLDTQYF. Based on the CDR3 plus reference TRBV14 and TRBJ2-3, the full variable domain is EAGVTQFPSHSVIEKGQTVTLRCDPISGHDNLYWYRRVMGKEIKFLLHFVKESKQDESGMPNNRFLAERTGGTYSTLKVQPAELEDSGVYFCASSPTGLDTQYFGPGTRLTVL.

This clonotype showed up many times. The chain combines TRBV7-2 with TRBJ2-1; D is uncertain. Trimming removed 6 bases at V and 6 bases at J, with 18 bases between. The CDR3 loop spans 15 amino acids. The germline CDR1 and CDR2 sequences are SGHTA and FQGNSA. The chain's CDR3 is CASSSFPHTGNEQFF. CDR3 DNA: TGTGCCAGCAGTTCGTTCCCCCATACCGGCAATGAGCAGTTCTTC.